The 27 T cell receptor beta chains below all came from one sample that was sequenced in a study of T cell responses to AZD1222 COVID-19 vaccine. Only in-frame clones appear in the TCRdb table, and some are missing; sequencing was by immunoSEQ multiplex PCR. The sample shows some 100,000 clones, more than 70% of them seen only once. The sample was peripheral blood, taken 28 days after the second AZD1222 dose. All receptors come from an adult who received the AZD1222 COVID-19 vaccine.

The V and J genes are TRBV6-5 and TRBJ2-7; a weak D match, TRBD1 (6 bases). The V gene's germline CDR1 is MNHEY and CDR2 SVGAGI. The V gene lost 5 bases and the J gene lost 0 bases, with 14 bases spanning the gap. This CDR3 region has 15 residues. The CDR3 here is CASSKRQASSYEQYF. The CDR3 region has the DNA TGTGCCAGCAGTAAGCGACAGGCCAGCTCCTACGAGCAGTACTTC.

This clone turned up a few times. This chain joins TRBV5-1 and TRBJ2-7; a weak D match, TRBD1 (5 bases). The germline CDR1 and CDR2 sequences are SGHRS and YFSETQ. V was cut by 0 bases and J by 3 bases, with 10 bases left in between. The length of the CDR3 is 14 residues. This CDR3 reads CASSLEAGYYEQYF. The CDR3 DNA reads as TGCGCCAGCAGCTTGGAGGCAGGGTACTACGAGCAGTACTTC.

This chain joins TRBV6-5 and TRBJ1-6; D not certain. CDR3 length: 13 residues. Germline CDR1 MNHEY, CDR2 SVGAGI. V lost 8 bases, J lost 5 bases, and 10 bases lay in between. The CDR3 bases are TGTGCCAGCCGACCGCGAAATAATTCACCCCTCCACTTT. It encodes CASRPRNNSPLHF.

Here the CDR3 reads CASSLEGGRVEKLFF. The CDR3, as DNA: TGCGCCAGCAGCCTCGAGGGAGGACGGGTTGAAAAACTGTTTTTT. The chain recombines TRBV4-1 with TRBJ1-4, with D uncertain. CDR3 size: 15 residues. Germline lookup yields CDR1 MGHRA and CDR2 YSYEKL. V dropped 4 bases and J dropped 7 bases, with 16 bases sitting between them.

The chain combines TRBV6-4 with TRBJ2-1, with 15 bases fitting TRBD2. Germline V gene data show CDR1 as MRHNA and CDR2 as SNTAGT. Trimming removed 6 bases from V and 10 bases from J; junction bases left unmatched: 7. The CDR3 runs 15 residues. Written as DNA, the CDR3 is TGTGCCAGCAGCGAGGGACTAGCGGGAGGTTACGAGCAGTTCTTC. Its translation: CASSEGLAGGYEQFF.

Remarks on this clone: One junction end disagrees with the germline gene, perhaps due to a read error. J is TRBJ1-2 and V is TRBV2; 10 positions match TRBD1. This CDR3 comprises 15 residues. CDR1 SNHLY and CDR2 FYNNEI come from the germline V gene. The CDR3 sequence is CASSEDRGRLYGYTF. For the CDR3, the DNA is TGTGCCAGCAGCGAAGACAGGGGGCGACTCTATGGCTACACCTTC.

The chain carries TRBV7-3 and TRBJ1-1; no definite D call. Trimming shortened V by 2 bases and J by 5 bases, and 9 bases separated the two germline ends. The CDR3 runs 13 residues. The V gene's germline CDR1 is SGHTA and CDR2 FQGTGA. CDR3 sequence (DNA): TGTGCCAGCAGCTTATTAGGGAGGACTGAAGCTTTCTTT. This codes for CASSLLGRTEAFF.

J is TRBJ2-7 and V is TRBV5-5, with 7 nucleotides matching TRBD1. With V trimmed by 4 bases and J by 0 bases, 10 bases remained unmatched. The CDR3 loop spans 16 amino acids. The V gene's germline CDR1 is SGHKS and CDR2 YYEKEE (reference sequence). The CDR3 sequence: CASSVTGPRSSYEQYF. In DNA, the CDR3 is TGTGCCAGCAGCGTGACAGGGCCCAGGAGCTCCTACGAGCAGTACTTC. Based on the CDR3 plus reference TRBV5-5 and TRBJ2-7, the full variable domain is DAGVTQSPTHLIKTRGQQVTLRCSPISGHKSVSWYQQVLGQGPQFIFQYYEKEERGRGNFPDRFSARQFPNYSSELNVNALLLGDSALYLCASSVTGPRSSYEQYFGPGTRLTVT.

The rearrangement joins TRBV6-6 to TRBJ1-2; no firm D call. V was clipped by 5 bases and J by 2 bases, with 21 bases between them. The CDR3 loop spans 17 amino acids. From germline, CDR1 is MNHNY and CDR2 SVGAGI (reference sequence). The CDR3 sequence is CASSPGILGGTNYGYTF. The CDR3, as DNA: TGTGCCAGCAGTCCTGGAATTCTGGGAGGAACAAACTATGGCTACACCTTC.

J is TRBJ2-5 and V is TRBV7-9; 8 nucleotides match TRBD2. Germline V gives CDR1 SEHNR, CDR2 FQNEAQ (reference sequence). CDR3 length: 14 residues. The ends lost 7 bases at V and 6 bases at J; junction bases unmatched: 10. CDR3 residues: CASNSLAVAQTQYF. CDR3 DNA sequence: TGTGCCAGCAACTCACTAGCGGTTGCGCAGACCCAGTACTTC. Supplemented by reference TRBV7-9 and TRBJ2-5, the full variable domain reads DTGVSQNPRHKITKRGQNVTFRCDPISEHNRLYWYRQTLGQGPEFLTYFQNEAQLEKSRLLSDRFSAERPKGSFSTLEIQRTEQGDSAMYLCASNSLAVAQTQYFGPGTRLLVL.

The chain is built from TRBV10-3 and TRBJ2-5, with 13 bases lining up with TRBD2. Germline loops: CDR1 ENHRY, CDR2 SYGVKD. This CDR3 has 16 amino acids. The J segment lost 5 bases and the V segment lost 2 bases, leaving 5 bases of the junction unmatched. The CDR3 sequence: CAISERGLAGVETQYF. As DNA, the CDR3 is TGTGCCATCAGTGAGAGAGGACTAGCGGGAGTTGAGACCCAGTACTTC.

J is TRBJ1-3 and V is TRBV2; tentatively, D is TRBD1 (6 bases). Trimming took off 8 bases at V and 3 bases at J, with 8 bases between the two ends. The CDR3 loop spans 12 amino acids. Germline V gene data show CDR1 as SNHLY and CDR2 as FYNNEI. This chain's CDR3 is CASARGGNTIYF. The CDR3 bases are TGTGCCAGCGCCAGGGGTGGAAACACCATATATTTT. Filled out from reference TRBV2 and TRBJ1-3, the complete variable domain reads EPEVTQTPSHQVTQMGQEVILRCVPISNHLYFYWYRQILGQKVEFLVSFYNNEISEKSEIFDDQFSVERPDGSNFTLKIRSTKLEDSAMYFCASARGGNTIYFGEGSWLTVV.

V and J are TRBV5-5 and TRBJ1-5; perhaps TRBD1 as D (5 bases). The CDR3 runs 15 residues. The germline CDR1 and CDR2 sequences are SGHKS and YYEKEE (reference sequence). The V end lost 1 base, the J end lost 5 bases, and 13 bases lay between the germline ends. The CDR3 region is CASSLFLDIDQPQHF. The CDR3 DNA is TGTGCCAGCAGCTTGTTTCTGGACATAGATCAGCCCCAGCATTTT.

The V and J genes are TRBV27 and TRBJ1-5; no reliable D call. V lost 2 bases and J lost 3, with 8 bases in between. CDR1 and CDR2 from the germline V gene are MNHEY and SMNVEV (reference sequence). The CDR3 is made up of 14 amino acids. The CDR3 here is CASSLNGNNQPQHF. Written as DNA, the CDR3 is TGTGCCAGCAGTTTAAATGGCAACAATCAGCCCCAGCATTTT.

This clone came up a few times. The rearrangement joins TRBV5-4 to TRBJ2-2, with TRBD2 identical over 7 bases. The CDR3 loop spans 17 amino acids. Germline values: CDR1 SGHNT, CDR2 YYREEE (reference sequence). The V gene end was trimmed by 2 bases and the J gene end by 0 bases; junction bases not matched to a gene: 7. CDR3 protein: CASSFIAGRTNTGELFF. CDR3 bases: TGTGCCAGCAGCTTTATAGCGGGTAGAACGAACACCGGGGAGCTGTTTTTT.

V gene TRBV12-3 or TRBV12-4 combines with J gene TRBJ2-7, with 8 positions matching TRBD1. Trimming at V came to 6 bases and at J to 7 bases, leaving 8 bases not matched to a gene. The CDR3 contains 13 residues. CDR3 sequence (DNA): TGTGCCAGCAGATCGACAGGGGTTAGGGAGCAGTACTTC. It is translated as CASRSTGVREQYF.

V usage is TRBV9 and J usage is TRBJ1-2, with unresolved D. V was cut by 4 bases and J by 7 bases, with 20 bases left in between. Germline CDR1 is SGDLS and CDR2 is YYNGEE. The CDR3 consists of 15 residues. The CDR3: CASSPWGAEEGGYTF. DNA for the CDR3: TGTGCCAGCAGCCCCTGGGGAGCAGAAGAAGGTGGCTACACCTTC. The whole variable domain, remainder taken from reference TRBV9 and TRBJ1-2, is DSGVTQTPKHLITATGQRVTLRCSPRSGDLSVYWYQQSLDQGLQFLIQYYNGEERAKGNILERFSAQQFPDLHSELNLSSLELGDSALYFCASSPWGAEEGGYTFGSGTRLTVV.

The genes are TRBV5-1 and TRBJ1-1; D is possibly TRBD1 (5 bases). This CDR3 region has 17 residues. V was clipped by 5 bases and J by 2 bases, with 22 bases between them. Germline V CDR1 and CDR2: SGHRS, YFSETQ. The CDR3 spells CASSRGPVVGPNTEAFF. In DNA, the CDR3 is TGCGCCAGCAGTCGTGGACCCGTGGTGGGACCAAACACTGAAGCTTTCTTT.

Only a few counts were recorded for this clone. V usage is TRBV7-9 and J usage is TRBJ1-2; D is uncertain. V shed 3 bases and J shed 2 bases, with 4 bases lying between them. The germline CDR1 and CDR2 sequences are SEHNR and FQNEAQ (reference sequence). This CDR3 region has 12 residues. In DNA form, the CDR3 reads TGTGCCAGCAGCTTTCCAAACTATGGCTACACCTTC. It specifies CASSFPNYGYTF.

The chain carries TRBV5-8 and TRBJ1-5; possibly TRBD1 for D (5 bases). Trimming stripped 0 bases from V and 2 bases from J, with 9 bases between. Germline CDR1 reads SGHTS; CDR2 reads YDEGEE. This CDR3 region has 15 residues. In DNA, the CDR3 is TGTGCCAGCAGCTTGGTAGGGGTGGGCAATCAGCCCCAGCATTTT. Its protein is CASSLVGVGNQPQHF.

V is TRBV9 and J is TRBJ2-5; 8 positions agree with TRBD1. Germline CDR1 is SGDLS and CDR2 is YYNGEE. Unmatched junction bases numbered 8, after V lost 0 bases and J lost 4 bases. The CDR3 has 16 amino acids. CDR3 bases: TGTGCCAGCAGCGTAGCGGCAGGGGGCGTCGGAGAGACCCAGTACTTC. Its translation is CASSVAAGGVGETQYF.

The J gene is TRBJ2-7, the V gene TRBV27; 12 bases map to TRBD2. Unmatched junction bases numbered 7, after V lost 1 base and J lost 3 bases. Germline CDR1 and CDR2: MNHEY and SMNVEV (reference sequence). This CDR3 is built from 17 residues. CDR3 sequence: CASSLLLAGGISYEQYF. The DNA of the CDR3 is TGTGCCAGCAGTTTATTGCTAGCGGGAGGGATAAGCTACGAGCAGTACTTC.

This chain links TRBV7-9 with TRBJ1-3, with unresolved D. The CDR3 length is 15 residues. V was clipped by 4 bases and J by 0 bases, with 10 bases between them. CDR1 is SEHNR, CDR2 FQNEAQ, per germline (reference sequence). CDR3 protein: CASSSGTSSGNTIYF. The CDR3 DNA sequence: TGTGCCAGCAGCTCGGGCACGAGCTCTGGAAACACCATATATTTT.

V is TRBV7-2 and J is TRBJ1-1, with D uncertain. Between the trimmed V and J ends, which lost 5 bases and 2 bases, there was a span of 15 bases. The CDR3 has 15 amino acids. Per the germline V gene, CDR1 is SGHTA and CDR2 is FQGNSA. This CDR3 is CASSPTKHRNTEAFF. Here the CDR3 DNA reads TGTGCCAGCAGCCCCACGAAACATAGAAACACTGAAGCTTTCTTT.

The rearrangement links TRBV21-1 to TRBJ1-6; no check of the table's D call, TRBD1, against the DNA was made. TRBV21-1 is labeled a pseudogene. The CDR3 covers 16 residues. The CDR3 region is CASSGQGSSYNSPLHF. The CDR3 DNA reads TGTGCCAGCAGTGGACAGGGTAGCTCCTATAATTCACCCCTCCACTTT.

This sequence joins TRBV28 and TRBJ1-4; D uncertain. The germline CDR1 and CDR2 sequences are MDHEN and SYDVKM. The ends were cut back, 5 bases at V and 0 bases at J, with 10 bases in the middle. The CDR3 contains 15 residues. This chain's CDR3 is CASSPSLTTNEKLFF. The CDR3 DNA follows: TGTGCCAGCAGTCCATCCCTAACAACTAATGAAAAACTGTTTTTT.

The chain has TRBV2 and TRBJ2-7; D gene uncertain. V was trimmed by 6 bases and J by 0 bases, leaving 12 bases between them. Germline values: CDR1 SNHLY, CDR2 FYNNEI. There are 14 residues in the CDR3. The CDR3 region is CASRIDRHSYEQYF. CDR3 sequence (DNA): TGTGCCAGCAGGATTGACCGGCACTCCTACGAGCAGTACTTC.